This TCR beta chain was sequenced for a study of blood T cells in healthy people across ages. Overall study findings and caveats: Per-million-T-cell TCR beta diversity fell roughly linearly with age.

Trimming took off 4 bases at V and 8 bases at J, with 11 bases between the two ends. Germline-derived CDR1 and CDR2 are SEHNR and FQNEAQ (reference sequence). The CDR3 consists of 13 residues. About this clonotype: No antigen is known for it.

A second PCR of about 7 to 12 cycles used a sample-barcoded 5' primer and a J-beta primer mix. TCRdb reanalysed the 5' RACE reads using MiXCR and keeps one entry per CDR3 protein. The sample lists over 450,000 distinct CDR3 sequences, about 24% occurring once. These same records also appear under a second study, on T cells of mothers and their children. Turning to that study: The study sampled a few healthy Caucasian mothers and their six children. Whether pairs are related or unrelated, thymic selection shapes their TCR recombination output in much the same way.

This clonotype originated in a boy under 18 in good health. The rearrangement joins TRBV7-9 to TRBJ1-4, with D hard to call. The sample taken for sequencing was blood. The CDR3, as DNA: TGTGCCAGCAGCTACGAGACGGTCGAAAAACTGTTTTTT. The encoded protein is CASSYETVEKLFF.